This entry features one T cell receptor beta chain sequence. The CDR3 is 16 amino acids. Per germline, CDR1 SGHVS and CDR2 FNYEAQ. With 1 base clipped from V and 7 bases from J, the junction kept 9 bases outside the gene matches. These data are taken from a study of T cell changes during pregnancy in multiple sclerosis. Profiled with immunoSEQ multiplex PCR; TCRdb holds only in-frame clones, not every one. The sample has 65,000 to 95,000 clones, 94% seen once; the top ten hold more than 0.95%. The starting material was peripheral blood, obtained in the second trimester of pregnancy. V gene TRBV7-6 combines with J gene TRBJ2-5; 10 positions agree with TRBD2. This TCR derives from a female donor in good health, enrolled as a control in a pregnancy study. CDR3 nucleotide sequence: TGTGCCAGCAGCTTAGTCCCTAGCGGGAGTGGAGCGACCCAGTACTTC. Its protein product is CASSLVPSGSGATQYF.